Listed below are T cell receptor beta chains from one sample, sequenced in a study of sequential checkpoint blockade in melanoma. TCRdb keeps only in-frame clones here, not all; method: immunoSEQ multiplex PCR. The sample lists roughly 11,000 clones, 55% to 70% seen once, with approximately 30% in the top ten. Here the sequenced sample was CD8+ T cells sorted from blood (inferred from file names), taken from a patient given nivolumab and ipilimumab in sequence. The receptors derive from a human donor with melanoma. Both conserved end residues are part of each CDR3. A D gene is named only where the DNA matches it firmly. The size field is filled for only some rows; it gives once, few, many or a size class.

. . TRBJ1-1 TRBV7-9 CASSLEGRGTEAFF TGTGCCAGCAGCTTAGAGGGCAGGGGCACTGAAGCTTTCTTT
. . TRBJ1-5 TRBV11-2 CASSLQSRDGQPQHF TGTGCCAGCAGCTTACAGTCCAGGGATGGTCAGCCCCAGCATTTT
few . TRBJ2-7 TRBV16 CASKTSGAYEQYF TGTGCCAGCAAGACTTCAGGGGCCTACGAGCAGTACTTC
. TRBD1 TRBJ1-1 TRBV5-1 CASSLGDRDYGTEAFF TGCGCCAGCAGCTTGGGGGACAGGGATTATGGCACTGAAGCTTTCTTT
few . TRBJ2-2 TRBV7-9 CASSQGFASEPNTGELFF TGTGCCAGCAGCCAAGGGTTTGCTAGCGAACCGAACACCGGGGAGCTGTTTTTT
few . TRBJ1-4 TRBV10-3 CAIRDEGGDEKLFF TGTGCCATCAGGGACGAGGGGGGGGATGAAAAACTGTTTTTT
. . TRBJ2-7 TRBV7-9 CASSLVAGYEQYF TGTGCCAGCAGCTTAGTAGCTGGATACGAGCAGTACTTC
. . TRBJ2-7 TRBV30 CAWSARSGLEQYF TGTGCCTGGAGTGCTCGGTCAGGCCTCGAGCAGTACTTC
. . TRBJ1-6 TRBV5-1 CASSFGPTSSPLHF TGCGCCAGCAGCTTCGGACCAACTAGTTCACCCCTCCACTTT
. TRBD2 TRBJ2-1 TRBV10-3 CAISDGGSDYNEQFF TGTGCCATCAGTGATGGCGGGAGTGATTACAATGAGCAGTTCTTC
. TRBD1 TRBJ1-5 TRBV19 CASSVDRVGNQPQHF TGTGCCAGTAGTGTGGACAGGGTGGGAAATCAGCCCCAGCATTTT